This record covers a single T cell receptor beta chain. The antigen is not known. This specimen comes from a study of siplizumab effects on memory and regulatory T cells. Study-wide results and caveats: Tregs proliferating in siplizumab cultures lacked confirmation of their suppressive function. Reactions containing siplizumab showed mappable alloreactive CD4+ clones averaging around 70% Treg-derived, versus about 28% in controls.

Assays examined 75,000 to 100,000 TCR templates per sample. TCRdb's table, derived via immunoSEQ multiplex PCR, lists solely in-frame clones and lacks some. The sample includes roughly 110,000 clones, about 94% seen only once; the top ten take roughly 0.16%. Germline CDR1 SGHKS, CDR2 YYEKEE (reference sequence). The CDR3 sequence is 14 residues long. The V end lost 1 base, the J end lost 0 bases, and 7 bases lay between the germline ends. The source material was non-Treg CD4+ T cells sorted from blood. This clonotype originated in a human donor in good health. The chain is built from TRBV5-5 and TRBJ1-1, with TRBD1 as a possible D gene (5 bases). The CDR3 spells CASSLLGVNTEAFF. CDR3 nucleotides: TGTGCCAGCAGCTTGTTAGGGGTGAACACTGAAGCTTTCTTT. The whole variable domain, filled in from reference TRBV5-5 and TRBJ1-1, reads DAGVTQSPTHLIKTRGQQVTLRCSPISGHKSVSWYQQVLGQGPQFIFQYYEKEERGRGNFPDRFSARQFPNYSSELNVNALLLGDSALYLCASSLLGVNTEAFFGQGTRLTVV.